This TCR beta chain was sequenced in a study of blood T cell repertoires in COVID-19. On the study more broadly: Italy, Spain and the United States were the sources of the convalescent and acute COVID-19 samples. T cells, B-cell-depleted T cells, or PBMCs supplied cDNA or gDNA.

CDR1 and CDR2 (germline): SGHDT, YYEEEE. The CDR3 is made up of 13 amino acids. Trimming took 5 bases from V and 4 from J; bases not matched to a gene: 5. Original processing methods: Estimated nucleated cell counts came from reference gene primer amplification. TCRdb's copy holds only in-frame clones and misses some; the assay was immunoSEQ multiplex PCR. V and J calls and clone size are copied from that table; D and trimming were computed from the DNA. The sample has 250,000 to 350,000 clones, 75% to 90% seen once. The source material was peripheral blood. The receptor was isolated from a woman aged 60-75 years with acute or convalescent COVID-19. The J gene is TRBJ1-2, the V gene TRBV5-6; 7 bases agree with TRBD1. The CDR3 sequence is CASRIRGLYGYTF. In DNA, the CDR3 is TGTGCCAGCAGGATTAGGGGGCTCTATGGCTACACCTTC.